This T cell receptor beta chain came from a study of cytomegalovirus exposure and HLA in healthy donors. Broader study findings: Reports described diagnosis of cytomegalovirus status by the classifier as highly specific and sensitive. Reported findings show TCR beta sequences accurately forecast HLA-A and HLA-B alleles in most subjects. There was a cluster of highly shared sequence variants that was likely a sequencing artifact.

The CDR3 consists of 15 residues. Germline CDR1 is GTSNPN and CDR2 is SVGIG (reference sequence). V shed 3 bases, J shed 5 bases, and the junction held 9 bases outside the gene matches. 60 Vbeta and 13 Jbeta primers were used in PCR. Using immunoSEQ multiplex PCR, the repertoire was profiled, and TCRdb retains in-frame clones only, with some absent. The sample includes some 100,000 clones, approximately 80% of them seen just once. In the case of this clone: Its antigen remains unidentified.

The TCR was taken from a female donor in good health and CMV-seropositive. The chain links TRBV30 to TRBJ1-4, with 7 bases aligning to TRBD1. Source material: PBMCs. The CDR3 here is CAWSNADRTNEKLFF. For the CDR3, the DNA is TGTGCCTGGAGCAACGCGGACAGGACGAATGAAAAACTGTTTTTT.